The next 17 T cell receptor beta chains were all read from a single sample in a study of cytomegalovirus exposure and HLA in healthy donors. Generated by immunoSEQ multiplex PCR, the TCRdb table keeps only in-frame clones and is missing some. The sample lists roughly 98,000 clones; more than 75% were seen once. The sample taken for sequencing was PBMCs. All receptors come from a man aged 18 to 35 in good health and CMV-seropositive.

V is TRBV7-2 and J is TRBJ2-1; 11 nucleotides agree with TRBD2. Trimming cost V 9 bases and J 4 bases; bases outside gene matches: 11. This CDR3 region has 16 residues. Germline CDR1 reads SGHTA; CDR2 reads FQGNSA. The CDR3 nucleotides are TGTGCCAGATCATGGGCTAGCGGGAGGATGTACAATGAGCAGTTCTTC. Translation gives CARSWASGRMYNEQFF.

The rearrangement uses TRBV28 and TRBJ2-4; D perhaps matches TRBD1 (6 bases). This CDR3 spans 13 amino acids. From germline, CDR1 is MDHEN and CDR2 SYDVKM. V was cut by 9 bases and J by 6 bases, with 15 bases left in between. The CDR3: CASSPGHTNIQYF. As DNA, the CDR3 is TGTGCCAGTAGTCCGGGACACACAAACATTCAGTACTTC.

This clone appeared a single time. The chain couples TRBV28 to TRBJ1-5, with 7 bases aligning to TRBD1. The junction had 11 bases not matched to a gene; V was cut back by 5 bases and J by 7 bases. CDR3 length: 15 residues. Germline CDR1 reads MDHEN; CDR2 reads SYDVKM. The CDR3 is CASSLTGQIDQPQHF. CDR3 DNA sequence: TGTGCCAGCAGTCTGACGGGACAGATTGACCAGCCCCAGCATTTT.

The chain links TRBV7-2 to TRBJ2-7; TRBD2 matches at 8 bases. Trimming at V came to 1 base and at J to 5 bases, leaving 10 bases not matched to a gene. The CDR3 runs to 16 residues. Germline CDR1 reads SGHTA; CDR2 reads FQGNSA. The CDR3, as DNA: TGTGCCAGCAGCTTAGGACTAGCGATGGGTATCGACGAGCAGTACTTC. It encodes CASSLGLAMGIDEQYF.

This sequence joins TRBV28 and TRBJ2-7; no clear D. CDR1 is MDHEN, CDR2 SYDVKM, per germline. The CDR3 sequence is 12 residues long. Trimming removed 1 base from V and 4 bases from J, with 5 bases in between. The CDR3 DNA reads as TGTGCCAGCAGTTTATTTCCATACGAGCAGTACTTC. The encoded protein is CASSLFPYEQYF. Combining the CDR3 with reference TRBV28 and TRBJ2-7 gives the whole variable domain DVKVTQSSRYLVKRTGEKVFLECVQDMDHENMFWYRQDPGLGLRLIYFSYDVKMKEKGDIPEGYSVSREKKERFSLILESASTNQTSMYLCASSLFPYEQYFGPGTRLTVT.

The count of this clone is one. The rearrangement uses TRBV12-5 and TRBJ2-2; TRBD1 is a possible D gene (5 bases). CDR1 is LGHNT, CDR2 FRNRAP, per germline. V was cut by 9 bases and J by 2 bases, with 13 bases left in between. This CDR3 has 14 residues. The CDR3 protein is CASQFGANTGELFF. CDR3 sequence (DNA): TGTGCTAGCCAATTTGGGGCAAACACCGGGGAGCTGTTTTTT.

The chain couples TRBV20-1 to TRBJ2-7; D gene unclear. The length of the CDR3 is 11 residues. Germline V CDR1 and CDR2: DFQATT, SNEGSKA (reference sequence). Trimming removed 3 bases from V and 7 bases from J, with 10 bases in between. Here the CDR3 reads CSASGYGEQYF. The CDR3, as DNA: TGCAGTGCTAGCGGGTACGGGGAGCAGTACTTC.

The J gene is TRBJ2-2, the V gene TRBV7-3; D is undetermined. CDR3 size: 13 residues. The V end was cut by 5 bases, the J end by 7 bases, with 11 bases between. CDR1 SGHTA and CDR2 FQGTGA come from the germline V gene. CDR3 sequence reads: CASSLVLSGELFF. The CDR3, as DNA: TGTGCCAGCAGCCTCGTGCTGAGCGGGGAGCTGTTTTTT.

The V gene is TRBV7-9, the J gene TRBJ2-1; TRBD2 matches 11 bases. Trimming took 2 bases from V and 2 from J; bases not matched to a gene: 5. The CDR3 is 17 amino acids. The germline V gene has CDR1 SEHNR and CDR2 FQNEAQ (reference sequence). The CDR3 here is CASSLTRLAGTYNEQFF. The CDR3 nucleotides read TGTGCCAGCAGCTTAACGAGACTAGCGGGGACCTACAATGAGCAGTTCTTC.

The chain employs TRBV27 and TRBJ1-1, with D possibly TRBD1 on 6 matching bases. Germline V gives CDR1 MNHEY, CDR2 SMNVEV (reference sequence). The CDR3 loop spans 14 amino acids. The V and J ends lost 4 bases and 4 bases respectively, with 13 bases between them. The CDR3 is CASSYTPGATEAFF. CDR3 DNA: TGTGCCAGCAGTTACACCCCAGGGGCCACTGAAGCTTTCTTT.

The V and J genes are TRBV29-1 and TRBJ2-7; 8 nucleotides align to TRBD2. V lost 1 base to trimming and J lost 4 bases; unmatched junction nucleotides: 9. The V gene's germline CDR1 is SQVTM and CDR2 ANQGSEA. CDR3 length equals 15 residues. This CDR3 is CSVEGLTSGDYEQYF. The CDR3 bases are TGCAGCGTTGAAGGCCTAACTAGCGGAGATTACGAGCAGTACTTC.

The CDR3 DNA follows: TGCGCCAGCAGTAGACAGGGCGAGGCAGATACGCAGTATTTT. Its translation is CASSRQGEADTQYF. This chain joins TRBV10-2 and TRBJ2-3, with 7 positions matching TRBD1. Germline CDR1 WSHSY, CDR2 SAAADI. CDR3 length equals 14 residues. The V and J ends lost 5 bases and 4 bases, in that order; junction bases with no gene match: 6.

The CDR3 here is CASSYSTQALGGYTF. CDR3 nucleotides: TGTGCCAGCAGTTACTCGACACAGGCTCTTGGCGGCTACACCTTC. The V call is TRBV6-5, the J call TRBJ1-2; tentative D call: TRBD1 (5 bases). V lost 0 bases and J 8 bases, leaving 16 bases between the germline ends. Germline CDR1 and CDR2: MNHEY and SVGAGI. The length of the CDR3 is 15 residues.

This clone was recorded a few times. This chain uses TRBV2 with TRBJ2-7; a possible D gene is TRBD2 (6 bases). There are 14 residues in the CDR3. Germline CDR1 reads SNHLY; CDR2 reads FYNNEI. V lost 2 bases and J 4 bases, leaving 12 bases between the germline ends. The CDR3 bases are TGTGCCAGCAGTGAAATCGTCGGGGGATACGAGCAGTACTTC. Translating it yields CASSEIVGGYEQYF.

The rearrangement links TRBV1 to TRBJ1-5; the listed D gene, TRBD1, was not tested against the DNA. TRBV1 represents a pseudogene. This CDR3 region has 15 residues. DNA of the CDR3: TGCACCAGCAGCCATGTGACAGCAGATTATCAGCCCCAGCATTTT. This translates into CTSSHVTADYQPQHF.

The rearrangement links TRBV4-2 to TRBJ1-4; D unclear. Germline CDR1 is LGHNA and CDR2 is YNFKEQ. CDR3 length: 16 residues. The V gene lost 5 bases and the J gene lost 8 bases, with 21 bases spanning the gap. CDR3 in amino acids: CASSAQSGPLSEKLFF. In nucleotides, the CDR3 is TGTGCCAGCAGCGCCCAATCAGGTCCCTTGTCGGAAAAACTGTTTTTT.

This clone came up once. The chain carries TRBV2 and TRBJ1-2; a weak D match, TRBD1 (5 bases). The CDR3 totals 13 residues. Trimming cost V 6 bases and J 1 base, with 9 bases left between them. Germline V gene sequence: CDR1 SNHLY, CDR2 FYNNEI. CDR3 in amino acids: CASSQDSNYGYTF. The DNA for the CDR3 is TGTGCCAGCAGCCAAGACAGTAACTATGGCTACACCTTC. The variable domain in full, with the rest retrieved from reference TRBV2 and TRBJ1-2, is EPEVTQTPSHQVTQMGQEVILRCVPISNHLYFYWYRQILGQKVEFLVSFYNNEISEKSEIFDDQFSVERPDGSNFTLKIRSTKLEDSAMYFCASSQDSNYGYTFGSGTRLTVV.